The rows below give T cell receptor beta chains drawn from one sample of a study of early T cells in non-severe SARS-CoV-2 infection. MiXCR, applied by TCRdb to the 5' RACE reads, yields one record per CDR3 protein. Of approximately 69,000 distinct CDR3 sequences in the sample, 9% to 15% were seen once. The sample taken for sequencing was whole blood. These receptors were collected from an adult who was a healthcare worker with PCR-confirmed SARS-CoV-2 infection or an uninfected control (not recorded which). Both conserved end residues are trimmed from each CDR3. Fields, in order: V gene, CDR3 protein.

v_call: TRBV7-9
cdr3_aa: ASSPGQGAADTQY

v_call: TRBV6-6
cdr3_aa: ASSPRQGQSTEAF

v_call: TRBV2
cdr3_aa: ASIGGGSSYEQY

v_call: TRBV4-1
cdr3_aa: ASSQNREVNVYEQY

v_call: TRBV6-5
cdr3_aa: ASSYFSGENYGYT

v_call: TRBV12-3/TRBV12-4
cdr3_aa: ASSLGLSLYEQY

v_call: TRBV20-1
cdr3_aa: SAGRQGSSYEQY

v_call: TRBV20-1
cdr3_aa: SAGRTHDKNIQY

v_call: TRBV20-1
cdr3_aa: SALGLKETQY

v_call: TRBV12-3/TRBV12-4
cdr3_aa: ASVQRSMPDTQY

v_call: TRBV19
cdr3_aa: ASSLQGGDTEAF

v_call: TRBV20-1
cdr3_aa: SARRSQETQY

v_call: TRBV19
cdr3_aa: ASSTGPQRGYT

v_call: TRBV7-3
cdr3_aa: ASSLEGTSGRNEQF

v_call: TRBV7-9
cdr3_aa: ASSLGDRAGNYEQF

v_call: TRBV2
cdr3_aa: ASRDSGLAANEQF

v_call: TRBV5-6
cdr3_aa: ASSFGTTGQF

v_call: TRBV28
cdr3_aa: ASSRRLAGNNEQF

v_call: TRBV30
cdr3_aa: AWSAQVNEQF

v_call: TRBV18
cdr3_aa: ASSPRESSYEQY

v_call: TRBV9
cdr3_aa: ASSPRGGSSYNEQF

v_call: TRBV5-1
cdr3_aa: ASTRTSSGANVLT

v_call: TRBV6-4
cdr3_aa: ASSPGQGDQPQH

v_call: TRBV11-2
cdr3_aa: ASSLDNDRNEQF

v_call: TRBV3-1
cdr3_aa: ASSQVRGGGRNNEQF

v_call: TRBV3-1
cdr3_aa: ASSSHGGRGRGTEAF

v_call: TRBV12-3/TRBV12-4
cdr3_aa: ASSPMGHEQY

v_call: TRBV20-1
cdr3_aa: SATGPEQY

v_call: TRBV11-2
cdr3_aa: ASSSRTSGDNEQF

v_call: TRBV24-1
cdr3_aa: ATSDAPYRDRGTGELF

v_call: TRBV12-3/TRBV12-4
cdr3_aa: ASSLSSSNQPQH

v_call: TRBV7-2
cdr3_aa: ASSFSPDSSTYEQY

v_call: TRBV2
cdr3_aa: ASRGNTGELF

v_call: TRBV2
cdr3_aa: ASTEGNRHYGYT

v_call: TRBV7-9
cdr3_aa: ASSLAQGTNGYT

v_call: TRBV20-1
cdr3_aa: SAPRATPSAEQF

v_call: TRBV18
cdr3_aa: ASSPPDSPEAF

v_call: TRBV25-1
cdr3_aa: ASSEYGTKFNQPQH

v_call: TRBV12-3/TRBV12-4
cdr3_aa: ASSFAGTGTENTIY

v_call: TRBV7-9
cdr3_aa: ASSWGQGTGNTIY

v_call: TRBV18
cdr3_aa: ASSPAQANTGELF

v_call: TRBV4-1
cdr3_aa: ASSPGGGRGIDEQF

v_call: TRBV20-1
cdr3_aa: SAREGGAYFTDTQY

v_call: TRBV29-1
cdr3_aa: SVGGTSSGTDTQY

v_call: TRBV15
cdr3_aa: ATSRVGQGAVEPQH

v_call: TRBV7-2
cdr3_aa: ASSSNRGRETQY

v_call: TRBV20-1
cdr3_aa: SATGIHEQF

v_call: TRBV28
cdr3_aa: ASTPDRGNTEAF

v_call: TRBV20-1
cdr3_aa: SAAPTSGRWNEQF

v_call: TRBV4-1
cdr3_aa: ASSQDMPGSSGANVLT

v_call: TRBV30
cdr3_aa: AWDLLGADTGELF

v_call: TRBV28
cdr3_aa: ASSLTPGQLLYNEQF

v_call: TRBV29-1
cdr3_aa: SVWGLAGVESTDTQY

v_call: TRBV20-1
cdr3_aa: SASSPKEGDEQF

v_call: TRBV7-2
cdr3_aa: ASSSSGTYEQY

v_call: TRBV6-6
cdr3_aa: ASSPNLLRRDTEAF

v_call: TRBV20-1
cdr3_aa: SARATGNSPLH

v_call: TRBV28
cdr3_aa: ASSLVGRTDTQY

v_call: TRBV27
cdr3_aa: ASSLATGTGRANGANVLT

v_call: TRBV7-6
cdr3_aa: ASSFNSAGTDTQY